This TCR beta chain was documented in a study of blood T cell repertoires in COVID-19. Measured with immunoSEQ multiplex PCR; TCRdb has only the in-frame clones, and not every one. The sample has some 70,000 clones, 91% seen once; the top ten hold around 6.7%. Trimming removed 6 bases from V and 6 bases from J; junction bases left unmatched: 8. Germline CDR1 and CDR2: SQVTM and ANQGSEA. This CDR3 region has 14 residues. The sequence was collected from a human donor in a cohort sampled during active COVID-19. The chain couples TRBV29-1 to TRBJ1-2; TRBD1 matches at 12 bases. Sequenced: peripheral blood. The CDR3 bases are TGCAGCGTCGCTGGGACAGGGGGCGGGGATGGCTACACCTTC. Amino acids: CSVAGTGGGDGYTF.